These T cell receptor beta chains were read from a single sample in a study of T cell clones after liver transplantation. Generated by immunoSEQ multiplex PCR, the TCRdb table keeps only in-frame clones and is missing some. The data hold roughly 74,000 clones, with 80% observed a single time. Sequencing used CD4+ T cells from blood, obtained before liver transplant. The receptor set was obtained from a human donor who received a liver transplant. The CDR3 runs from the conserved cysteine through the conserved F or W. The D gene is left open where the match is weak. The size field is filled for only some rows; it gives once, few, many or a size class.

j_call,v_call,d_call,clone_size,cdr3_nt,cdr3_aa
TRBJ2-7,TRBV5-1,TRBD2,NA,TGCGCCAGCAGCTACGGACTAGCGGGATCCGAGCAGTACTTC,CASSYGLAGSEQYF
TRBJ2-1,TRBV11-2,NA,few,TGTGCCAGCAGCTTAGTCCCCCTCGTCCTGTACAATGAGCAGTTCTTC,CASSLVPLVLYNEQFF
TRBJ1-1,TRBV29-1,NA,few,TGCAGCGCCCGTGCAGGGATGAACACTGAAGCTTTCTTT,CSARAGMNTEAFF
TRBJ1-4,TRBV6-1,NA,NA,TGTGCCAGCAGGCCCCGAGGAGGAAAACTGTTTTTT,CASRPRGGKLFF
TRBJ1-5,TRBV6-1,TRBD1,NA,TGTGCCAGCAGTGAAAGGGGACAGGGGGTTCGTCCCTATAGCAATCAGCCCCAGCATTTT,CASSERGQGVRPYSNQPQHF
TRBJ1-1,TRBV5-4,NA,NA,TGTGCCAGCAGCTTTACAGGTGTGAACACTGAAGCTTTCTTT,CASSFTGVNTEAFF
TRBJ2-5,TRBV6-1,TRBD1,NA,TGTGCCATCAGCGCTGGGACAGGTCAGGAGACCCAGTACTTC,CAISAGTGQETQYF
TRBJ2-7,TRBV7-2,NA,NA,TGTGCCAGCAGCTTATTCAACGAGCAGTACTTC,CASSLFNEQYF
TRBJ2-3,TRBV5-1,TRBD2,once,TGCGCCAGCAGCCCGGGGCGGACTAGCGTATCAGATACGCAGTATTTT,CASSPGRTSVSDTQYF
TRBJ1-1,TRBV28,NA,NA,TGTGCCAGCAGTTTCCTCTCTCAGGGGTGGGGCACTGAAGCTTTCTTT,CASSFLSQGWGTEAFF
TRBJ2-1,TRBV5-4,NA,few,TGTGCCAGCAGCTCGCTAGTTACGAATGAGCAGTTCTTC,CASSSLVTNEQFF
TRBJ1-2,TRBV25-1,NA,NA,TGTGCCAGCAGTGCTGGCTATGGCTACACCTTC,CASSAGYGYTF
TRBJ2-7,TRBV7-2,TRBD2,once,TGTGCCAGCACTCCGGGACTAGCTTTCGGCGAGCAGTACTTC,CASTPGLAFGEQYF
TRBJ2-2,TRBV7-9,TRBD2,NA,TGTGCCAGCAGCCCCGGACTAGCGGCTTCGGTAATGTTTTTT,CASSPGLAASVMFF
TRBJ2-3,TRBV28,NA,NA,TGTGCCAGCAGTTTAGCAGGGAAGACAGATACGCAGTATTTT,CASSLAGKTDTQYF
TRBJ1-5,TRBV5-1,TRBD1,NA,TGCGCCAGCAGCTTGGTAGGGGGCGATCAGCCCCAGCATTTT,CASSLVGGDQPQHF
TRBJ2-5,TRBV7-7,TRBD2,NA,TGTGCTAGCAGCTTAGGGGGGCTAGCGGGAGTGGGAGAGACCCAGTACTTC,CASSLGGLAGVGETQYF
TRBJ2-3,TRBV5-1,TRBD2,NA,TGCGCCAGCAGCTTGGAGGCTAGCGGGAGTGCAGGAGATACGCAGTATTTT,CASSLEASGSAGDTQYF
TRBJ2-1,TRBV10-3,TRBD1,NA,TGTGCCATCAGTGGGGGCGACAGGGAGAACAATGAGCAGTTCTTC,CAISGGDRENNEQFF
TRBJ1-5,TRBV5-1,NA,NA,TGCGCCAGCAGCTTGTTCGGGGATCCATCTCAGCCCCAGCATTTT,CASSLFGDPSQPQHF
TRBJ2-7,TRBV28,TRBD1,once,TGTGCCAGCAGGACAGGGCCCTTCTACGAGCAGTACTTC,CASRTGPFYEQYF
TRBJ1-1,TRBV18,NA,few,TGTGCCAGCTCACGAGCTGCAGGGTTAGCTGAAGCTTTCTTT,CASSRAAGLAEAFF
TRBJ1-2,TRBV2,TRBD1,NA,TGTGCCAGCAGCGGACAGGGTAACTATGGCTACACCTTC,CASSGQGNYGYTF
TRBJ1-2,TRBV19,NA,NA,TGTGCCAGTCGTGACAGGTCCCTCGACTATGGCTACACCTTC,CASRDRSLDYGYTF
TRBJ2-1,TRBV7-3,NA,NA,TGTGCCAGCAGCCCAGGGCCGTACAATGAGCAGTTCTTC,CASSPGPYNEQFF
TRBJ2-7,TRBV18,NA,NA,TGTGCCAGCTCACACGACGACTCATGGCAGTACTTC,CASSHDDSWQYF
TRBJ2-1,TRBV9,NA,NA,TGTGCCAGCAGCGTAGATTTTTTACTAGCCGGTGAGCAGTTCTTC,CASSVDFLLAGEQFF
TRBJ1-1,TRBV11-2,NA,NA,TGTGCCAGCAGCTTAGGACCGGTCCGGAACACTGAAGCTTTCTTT,CASSLGPVRNTEAFF
TRBJ2-7,TRBV19,NA,NA,TGTGCCAGTACCCGCCCTGTCGGGGAATGGTACGAGCAGTACTTC,CASTRPVGEWYEQYF
TRBJ2-5,TRBV27,NA,NA,TGTGCCAGCAGTTTATGGAACCCTGGCTCGGCGGGAACCCAGGGGACCCAGTACTTC,CASSLWNPGSAGTQGTQYF
TRBJ2-2,TRBV6-6,NA,NA,TGTGCCAGCAGCATCAGGAAGGCCACCGGGGAGCTGTTTTTT,CASSIRKATGELFF
TRBJ1-2,TRBV4-2,NA,few,TGTGCCAGCAGCCAAGATAAGGGGTCCTACTATGGCTACACCTTC,CASSQDKGSYYGYTF
TRBJ2-1,TRBV28,TRBD2,few,TGTGCCAGCAGTAGGAGCGGGAGCTCCTACAATGAGCAGTTCTTC,CASSRSGSSYNEQFF
TRBJ1-1,TRBV10-2,NA,NA,TGCGCCAGCAGGCCCACACAGAACACTGAAGCTTTCTTT,CASRPTQNTEAFF
TRBJ1-2,TRBV30,NA,NA,TGTGCCTGGCTAGGTCGGAACTATGGCTACACCTTC,CAWLGRNYGYTF
TRBJ2-7,TRBV6-5,TRBD1,NA,TGTGCCAGCAATACAGGGGGAATCCCGTACGAGCAGTACTTC,CASNTGGIPYEQYF
TRBJ1-2,TRBV2,NA,few,TGTGCCAGCACCACCTATGGCTACACCTTC,CASTTYGYTF
TRBJ1-1,TRBV18,NA,NA,TGTGCCAGCTCACCACTCGGTCAGAACACTGAAGCTTTCTTT,CASSPLGQNTEAFF
TRBJ2-3,TRBV5-4,TRBD2,NA,TGTGCCAGCAGCCCTCGCCTAGCGGGATTTAGCACAGATACGCAGTATTTT,CASSPRLAGFSTDTQYF
TRBJ2-3,TRBV18,NA,NA,TGTGCCAGCTCAGACTTCGGAGATACGCAGTATTTT,CASSDFGDTQYF
TRBJ1-2,TRBV28,NA,few,TGTGCCAGCACCGTCCGGCGAGGGAATCTACTTGGCTACACCTTC,CASTVRRGNLLGYTF
TRBJ2-3,TRBV28,TRBD2,NA,TGTGCCAGCAGTCGGGGACTAGCGGGGAGTACAGATACGCAGTATTTT,CASSRGLAGSTDTQYF
TRBJ1-5,TRBV6-5,TRBD1,NA,TGTGCCAGCAGCCGACAGGGCGGCCAGCCCCAGCATTTT,CASSRQGGQPQHF
TRBJ2-7,TRBV28,TRBD2,once,TGTGCCAGCAGTTCCCCGGGAGGAACTATCTCCTACGAGCAGTACTTC,CASSSPGGTISYEQYF
TRBJ1-1,TRBV21-1,NA,once,TGTGCCAGCAGCGGCCGACAGGGGGGCACTGAAGCTTTCTTT,CASSGRQGGTEAFF
TRBJ2-5,TRBV10-2,TRBD2,NA,TGCGCCAGCAGTGAGACCAGACTAGCGGGAGTAGGGCGGGAGACCCAGTACTTC,CASSETRLAGVGRETQYF
TRBJ1-1,TRBV28,NA,NA,TGTGCCAGCAGACTGTCTAACACTGAAGCTTTCTTT,CASRLSNTEAFF
TRBJ1-2,TRBV28,NA,NA,TGTGCCAGCGGGGGGGGCTACACCTTC,CASGGGYTF
TRBJ2-1,TRBV29-1,TRBD2,NA,TGCAGCGTCCGCGGGAGGGCCGGGGAGCAGTTCTTC,CSVRGRAGEQFF
TRBJ2-3,TRBV28,TRBD1,NA,TGTGCCAGCAGTGAATGGACAGGGGCCCTCACAGATACGCAGTATTTT,CASSEWTGALTDTQYF
TRBJ2-3,TRBV11-2,TRBD2,NA,TGTGCCAGCAGCCGGGGACTAGCGGGAGTTGGAGATACGCAGTATTTT,CASSRGLAGVGDTQYF
TRBJ2-1,TRBV19,TRBD2,NA,TGTGCCAGTAGTGATAGCGGGAGTGCATACAATGAGCAGTTCTTC,CASSDSGSAYNEQFF
TRBJ2-7,TRBV30,NA,once,TGTGCCTGGAGTAGCCCGGCAGGGGCCTACGAGCAGTACTTC,CAWSSPAGAYEQYF
TRBJ1-5,TRBV28,NA,NA,TGTGCCAGCAGTGAGGTTGGGGACACAAATCAGCCCCAGCATTTT,CASSEVGDTNQPQHF
TRBJ2-7,TRBV2,NA,NA,TGTGCCAGCAGTCAATCCAGCCAAGCGAACGAGCAGTACTTC,CASSQSSQANEQYF
TRBJ1-5,TRBV23-1,NA,NA,TGCGCCAGCCATCCCCGAGGGCGAATGATTGGTCAGCCCCAGCATTTT,CASHPRGRMIGQPQHF
TRBJ2-1,TRBV7-2,NA,few,TGTGCCAGCAGCTTAGATGCGAACTACAATGAGCAGTTCTTC,CASSLDANYNEQFF
TRBJ1-5,TRBV28,NA,NA,TGTGCCAGCAGTTTTCTCGGGGGCCACCAGCCCCAGCATTTT,CASSFLGGHQPQHF